This passage covers 13 T cell receptor beta chains from one sample sequenced in a study of graft-versus-host responses after intestinal transplantation. Their target antigens are unknown. The assay was immunoSEQ multiplex PCR, and TCRdb's table has in-frame clones only and misses some. This sample yields tens of thousands of clones, of which approximately 94% are seen a single time; roughly 0.18% belongs to the top ten. The material was unstimulated CD4+ T cells sorted from spleen or lymph node cells, obtained before transplant. The origin of the receptors is a human donor who was the organ donor for an intestinal transplant.

The chain joins TRBV15 to TRBJ1-5; TRBD1 is a possible D gene (6 bases). V lost 8 bases to trimming and J lost 0 bases, with 11 bases between them. This CDR3 contains 14 residues. Germline values: CDR1 LNHNV, CDR2 YYDKDF (reference sequence). The DNA for the CDR3 is TGTGCCACCGGACAGCGATATAGCAATCAGCCCCAGCATTTT. This codes for CATGQRYSNQPQHF. Full variable domain (outside the CDR3, taken from reference TRBV15 and TRBJ1-5): DAMVIQNPRYQVTQFGKPVTLSCSQTLNHNVMYWYQQKSSQAPKLLFHYYDKDFNNEADTPDNFQSRRPNTSFCFLDIRSPGLGDTAMYLCATGQRYSNQPQHFGDGTRLSIL.

Worth noting for this clone: The same CDR3 is also encoded by other DNA sequences in this sample. The chain links TRBV5-1 to TRBJ2-3, with TRBD2 identical over 7 bases. J lost 0 bases, V lost 2 bases, and 0 bases had no gene match. The CDR3 is made up of 14 amino acids. Germline loops: CDR1 SGHRS, CDR2 YFSETQ. In DNA, the CDR3 is TGCGCCAGCAGCTTCGGGGGGAGCACAGATACGCAGTATTTT. This translates into CASSFGGSTDTQYF.

This chain links TRBV19 with TRBJ2-1, with 7 bases fitting TRBD1. This CDR3 region has 15 residues. Looked up from germline, CDR1 is LNHDA and CDR2 is SQIVND (reference sequence). Trimming at V came to 3 bases and at J to 1 base, leaving 3 bases not matched to a gene. In DNA, the CDR3 is TGTGCCAGTAGTATCACAGGGGAGTCCTACAATGAGCAGTTCTTC. It is translated as CASSITGESYNEQFF.

This clone occurred once. This sequence joins TRBV7-9 and TRBJ2-7, with 11 bases lining up with TRBD2. The CDR3 has 16 residues. The trim removed 3 bases at V and 0 bases at J, leaving 4 bases unmatched. Germline V lookup: CDR1 SEHNR, CDR2 FQNEAQ (reference sequence). The CDR3 is CASSLVTSGDSYEQYF. In DNA, the CDR3 is TGTGCCAGCAGCTTGGTGACTAGCGGGGACTCCTACGAGCAGTACTTC.

The rearrangement links TRBV25-1 to TRBJ2-1; TRBD1 or TRBD2 may be the D gene (5 bases each). Germline CDR1 and CDR2: MGHDK and SYGVNS. CDR3 size: 15 residues. Deletions cut 2 bases from V and 11 bases from J, with 19 bases between. The DNA for the CDR3 is TGTGCCAGCAGTGAACCCGGATTGGGACGGAAACAGCAGTTCTTC. It codes for CASSEPGLGRKQQFF.

The CDR3 reads CASRQPRGTAYEQYF. DNA for the CDR3: TGTGCCAGCAGGCAACCACGAGGGACAGCCTACGAGCAGTACTTC. V is TRBV7-2 and J is TRBJ2-7; TRBD1 aligns across 7 bases. The germline CDR1 and CDR2 sequences are SGHTA and FQGNSA. This CDR3 contains 15 residues. V shed 6 bases, J shed 2 bases, and the junction held 10 bases outside the gene matches.

The gene calls are TRBV19 and TRBJ1-5; D is unclear. This CDR3 contains 13 residues. The V gene lost 6 bases and the J gene lost 2 bases, with 8 bases spanning the gap. Germline CDR1 reads LNHDA; CDR2 reads SQIVND (reference sequence). DNA of the CDR3: TGTGCCAGTAGCCAAACAGGCAATCAGCCCCAGCATTTT. Amino acids: CASSQTGNQPQHF. The variable domain in full, with the rest retrieved from reference TRBV19 and TRBJ1-5, is DGGITQSPKYLFRKEGQNVTLSCEQNLNHDAMYWYRQDPGQGLRLIYYSQIVNDFQKGDIAEGYSVSREKKESFPLTVTSAQKNPTAFYLCASSQTGNQPQHFGDGTRLSIL.

The chain joins TRBV29-1 to TRBJ1-1; D uncertain. The CDR3 consists of 15 residues. CDR1 is SQVTM, CDR2 ANQGSEA, per germline. Trimming pared 2 bases from V and 3 bases from J, leaving 16 bases between. The DNA of the CDR3 is TGCAGCGTTGAAAGAACAGCAAGGTGGGACACTGAAGCTTTCTTT. It codes for CSVERTARWDTEAFF.

The chain combines TRBV27 with TRBJ2-7; TRBD1 or TRBD2 may be the D gene (5 bases each). Germline V gives CDR1 MNHEY, CDR2 SMNVEV (reference sequence). The ends were cut back, 5 bases at V and 1 base at J, with 12 bases in the middle. The CDR3 spans 14 residues. Here the CDR3 DNA reads TGTGCCAGCAGTCCCTGGGACGGTTCCTACGAGCAGTACTTC. Its protein is CASSPWDGSYEQYF.

The chain employs TRBV28 and TRBJ1-2; unclear D gene. Germline CDR1 and CDR2: MDHEN and SYDVKM. Between the trimmed V and J ends, which lost 3 bases and 5 bases, there was a span of 10 bases. The CDR3 covers 13 residues. CDR3 protein: CASSLWAEYGYTF. The DNA of the CDR3 is TGTGCCAGCAGTTTGTGGGCGGAATATGGCTACACCTTC.

V gene TRBV19 combines with J gene TRBJ1-1, with D uncertain. The CDR3 is 14 amino acids. Trimming removed 5 bases from V and 0 bases from J, with 10 bases in between. From germline, CDR1 is LNHDA and CDR2 SQIVND (reference sequence). The CDR3 region has the DNA TGTGCCAGTAGTCCGGGCATCATGAACACTGAAGCTTTCTTT. Translating gives CASSPGIMNTEAFF.

This clone was observed once. This chain connects TRBV9 to TRBJ2-5, with D perhaps matching TRBD2 (6 bases). CDR1 and CDR2 from the germline V gene are SGDLS and YYNGEE. CDR3 length equals 15 residues. V was pared by 2 bases and J by 2 bases, with 13 bases between. This CDR3 reads CASSVWGEIQETQYF. The CDR3 nucleotides are TGTGCCAGCAGCGTTTGGGGGGAAATACAAGAGACCCAGTACTTC.

This clone has a single count. The rearrangement uses TRBV28 and TRBJ2-5, with D unclear. This CDR3 spans 15 amino acids. The germline gives CDR1 MDHEN, CDR2 SYDVKM. V was cut by 2 bases and J by 1 base, with 11 bases left in between. Written as DNA, the CDR3 is TGTGCCAGCAGTTTAATTAGGGCCACCCAAGAGACCCAGTACTTC. The encoded protein is CASSLIRATQETQYF.